The 30 T cell receptor beta chains below all came from one sample that was sequenced in a study of CD8 T cells in Susac syndrome. Reverse transcription of roughly 0.45 to 1 ug RNA used random hexamers. A single record per CDR3 protein comes from TCRdb applying MiXCR to the immunoSEQ multiplex PCR reads. The top ten clones hold more than 0.08% of a sample with about 150,000 distinct CDR3 sequences, around 93% of them seen once. Sequencing was performed on CD4+ T cells from PBMCs. These receptors were obtained from a human donor with multiple sclerosis.

This clonotype was observed a single time. This chain links TRBV3-1 with TRBJ1-5; D is uncertain. The CDR3 length is 13 residues. V lost 2 bases, J lost 7 bases, and 9 bases lay in between. In germline, CDR1 is LGHDT, CDR2 YNNKEL (reference sequence). Here the CDR3 reads CASSQRTGQPQHF. For the CDR3, the DNA is TGTGCCAGCAGCCAAAGGACGGGGCAGCCCCAGCATTTT.

This sequence joins TRBV23-1 and TRBJ1-1; no firm D call. TRBV23-1 is noted as an ORF with a role that remains uncertain. V was shortened by 2 bases and J by 0 bases, with 7 bases between the two germline ends. The CDR3 consists of 14 residues. CDR3: CASSQGKMNTEAFF. CDR3 DNA: TGCGCCAGCAGTCAAGGCAAGATGAACACTGAAGCTTTCTTT.

This clonotype has more than one count but fewer than ten. This chain uses TRBV3-1 with TRBJ1-5, with 9 bases matching TRBD1. The CDR3 is 16 residues long. The germline V gene encodes CDR1 LGHDT and CDR2 YNNKEL (reference sequence). V was pared by 0 bases and J by 6 bases, with 6 bases of the junction left unmatched. The CDR3 DNA is TGTGCCAGCAGCCAAGATGGTGGACAGGGGACTCAGCCCCAGCATTTT. Translating it yields CASSQDGGQGTQPQHF. The complete variable domain, with remaining parts taken from reference TRBV3-1 and TRBJ1-5, reads DTAVSQTPKYLVTQMGNDKSIKCEQNLGHDTMYWYKQDSKKFLKIMFSYNNKELIINETVPNRFSPKSPDKAHLNLHINSLELGDSAVYFCASSQDGGQGTQPQHFGDGTRLSIL.

V and J are TRBV9 and TRBJ2-1; unclear D gene. V was cut by 0 bases and J by 6 bases, with 7 bases left in between. The CDR3 runs 13 residues. CDR1 is SGDLS, CDR2 YYNGEE, per germline. CDR3 amino acids: CASSVGSGNEQFF. CDR3 bases: TGTGCCAGCAGCGTAGGATCCGGCAATGAGCAGTTCTTC.

V is TRBV9 and J is TRBJ2-3; D is unresolved. Trimming removed 4 bases from V and 2 bases from J, with 14 bases in between. CDR3 size: 15 residues. Germline lookup yields CDR1 SGDLS and CDR2 YYNGEE. The DNA of the CDR3 is TGTGCCAGCAGCCCGAGTCCCTTAGTCACAGATACGCAGTATTTT. As protein: CASSPSPLVTDTQYF.

The rearrangement links TRBV7-2 to TRBJ2-3, with 7 nucleotides matching TRBD1. The junction had 10 bases not matched to a gene; V was cut back by 7 bases and J by 6 bases. The CDR3 sequence is 14 residues long. The germline V gene encodes CDR1 SGHTA and CDR2 FQGNSA. CDR3 DNA sequence: TGTGCCAGCAACCCAGACAGGGTGAGGGATACGCAGTATTTT. It encodes CASNPDRVRDTQYF.

The count of this clonotype is one. The V call is TRBV24-1, the J call TRBJ2-5; D is uncertain. With 10 bases removed from V and 10 bases from J, the gap between germline ends came to 12 bases. Germline CDR1 KGHDR, CDR2 SFDVKD. CDR3 length: 10 amino acids. CDR3 sequence (DNA): TGTGCCACTAAGGGCCAAGGCCAGTACTTC. The encoded protein is CATKGQGQYF.

The chain has TRBV2 and TRBJ1-1; D unclear. Germline CDR1 is SNHLY and CDR2 is FYNNEI. The length of the CDR3 is 17 residues. V was clipped by 2 bases and J by 4 bases, with 20 bases between them. CDR3 loop: CASSELGDWKSLTEAFF. CDR3 coding DNA: TGTGCCAGCAGTGAACTCGGGGATTGGAAGAGTCTCACTGAAGCTTTCTTT.

The chain uses TRBV4-1 and TRBJ2-1; D might be TRBD2 (6 bases). Trimming stripped 5 bases from V and 2 bases from J, with 13 bases between. The CDR3 contains 15 residues. The germline V gene has CDR1 MGHRA and CDR2 YSYEKL. This CDR3 is CASSYMAGTYNEQFF. In nucleotides, the CDR3 is TGCGCCAGCAGCTATATGGCGGGAACCTACAATGAGCAGTTCTTC.

The sample holds one count of this clonotype. The gene calls are TRBV6-1 and TRBJ2-7; D perhaps matches TRBD2 (5 bases). Germline V gene data show CDR1 as MNHNS and CDR2 as SASEGT. The CDR3 runs 15 residues. Trimming cost V 5 bases and J 2 bases, with 16 bases left between them. CDR3 protein: CASSLSRGSPYEQYF. CDR3 in DNA: TGTGCCAGCAGTCTAAGCCGGGGTAGCCCCTACGAGCAGTACTTC.

The chain uses TRBV9 and TRBJ1-3; no clear D gene. From germline, CDR1 is SGDLS and CDR2 YYNGEE. The CDR3 has 12 amino acids. With 1 base removed from V and 6 bases from J, the gap between germline ends came to 5 bases. CDR3 in DNA: TGTGCCAGCAGCGTAATGGAAAACACCATATATTTT. As protein: CASSVMENTIYF.

The chain recombines TRBV30 with TRBJ1-4, with D hard to call. CDR1 is GTSNPN and CDR2 is SVGIG in the germline V gene (reference sequence). Trimming removed 4 bases from V and 5 bases from J, with 14 bases in between. The CDR3 consists of 14 residues. CDR3 amino acids: CAWTKAGGNEKLFF. In nucleotides, the CDR3 is TGTGCCTGGACCAAGGCAGGAGGCAATGAAAAACTGTTTTTT.

The V gene is TRBV2, the J gene TRBJ2-7, with D unclear. The CDR3 spans 14 residues. Trimming removed 6 bases at V and 2 bases at J, with 14 bases between. Per the germline V gene, CDR1 is SNHLY and CDR2 is FYNNEI. The CDR3 coding sequence is TGTGCCAGCAGAGTCGGAACACACACCTACGAGCAGTACTTC. Translation gives CASRVGTHTYEQYF.

The V gene is TRBV20-1, the J gene TRBJ2-1; 8 bases map to TRBD2. Germline assignment: CDR1 DFQATT and CDR2 SNEGSKA (reference sequence). Germline trimming cut 5 bases from V and 5 bases from J; bases unmatched to any gene: 8. This CDR3 has 14 amino acids. CDR3 region: CSAGDPRGDNEQFF. CDR3 DNA sequence: TGCAGTGCTGGGGACCCGCGGGGGGACAATGAGCAGTTCTTC.

The chain is built from TRBV7-6 and TRBJ2-7, with D perhaps matching TRBD2 (6 bases). The V end was cut by 4 bases, the J end by 3 bases, with 10 bases between. In germline, CDR1 is SGHVS, CDR2 FNYEAQ. The CDR3 is made up of 13 amino acids. Here the CDR3 DNA reads TGTGCCAGCAGCTCCTTCGGGGGCTACGAGCAGTACTTC. Its protein product is CASSSFGGYEQYF.

The chain has TRBV3-1 and TRBJ1-1; possibly TRBD1 for D (5 bases). The V and J ends lost 4 bases and 1 base respectively, with 16 bases between them. Germline V gene sequence: CDR1 LGHDT, CDR2 YNNKEL (reference sequence). The CDR3 length is 16 residues. Here the CDR3 DNA reads TGTGCCAGCAGCCTATCCAGTTCAGGGAAGAACACTGAAGCTTTCTTT. This gives the protein CASSLSSSGKNTEAFF.

V gene TRBV5-1 combines with J gene TRBJ1-3, with D hard to call. This CDR3 region has 14 residues. Germline V gene sequence: CDR1 SGHRS, CDR2 YFSETQ. Between the trimmed V and J ends, which lost 0 bases and 8 bases, there was a span of 12 bases. In DNA, the CDR3 is TGCGCCAGCAGCTTGGATCTTGGGGTAGACACCATATATTTT. This encodes CASSLDLGVDTIYF.

This chain links TRBV5-1 with TRBJ2-3, with D possibly TRBD1 on 6 matching bases. This CDR3 has 14 amino acids. Trimming shortened V by 4 bases and J by 2 bases, and 11 bases separated the two germline ends. Germline CDR1 reads SGHRS; CDR2 reads YFSETQ. Here the CDR3 reads CASSRTDLTDTQYF. In DNA form, the CDR3 reads TGCGCCAGCAGCCGGACAGACCTCACAGATACGCAGTATTTT.

The chain combines TRBV20-1 with TRBJ2-1; 8 bases agree with TRBD2. Germline lookup yields CDR1 DFQATT and CDR2 SNEGSKA (reference sequence). Unmatched junction bases numbered 9, after V lost 0 bases and J lost 5 bases. CDR3 length: 16 residues. CDR3 in DNA: TGCAGTGCTAGAGATTATCGGCTAGCGGGCCACAATGAGCAGTTCTTC. Encoded protein: CSARDYRLAGHNEQFF.

The rearrangement links TRBV11-2 to TRBJ2-7; no clear D. Germline lookup yields CDR1 SGHAT and CDR2 FQNNGV. V gave up 5 bases and J gave up 5 bases, with 16 bases separating them. This CDR3 contains 14 residues. For the CDR3, the DNA is TGTGCCAGCAGCCAAATAAGTCGGTTCCACGAGCAGTACTTC. Encoded protein: CASSQISRFHEQYF.

The chain couples TRBV6-1 to TRBJ1-6; D may be TRBD1 (5 bases). The CDR3 loop spans 14 amino acids. The V and J ends lost 0 bases and 8 bases respectively, with 8 bases between them. Germline V lookup: CDR1 MNHNS, CDR2 SASEGT. The CDR3 reads CASSEAGGDSPLHF. For the CDR3, the DNA is TGTGCCAGCAGTGAAGCCGGGGGGGATTCACCCCTCCACTTT.

V usage is TRBV24-1 and J usage is TRBJ2-5; a weak D match, TRBD1 (6 bases). CDR3 size: 13 residues. Germline CDR1 is KGHDR and CDR2 is SFDVKD. V lost 4 bases and J lost 3, with 8 bases in between. The CDR3 DNA is TGTGCCACCAGTGACGCAGGGGAAGAGACCCAGTACTTC. This gives the protein CATSDAGEETQYF.

The V gene is TRBV12-3 or TRBV12-4, the J gene TRBJ1-1; 7 bases line up with TRBD1. V shed 7 bases, J shed 3 bases, and the junction held 5 bases outside the gene matches. This CDR3 is 13 amino acids long. CDR3 bases: TGTGCCAGCACGTTAACAGGGGACACTGAAGCTTTCTTT. Its protein is CASTLTGDTEAFF.

The V and J genes are TRBV9 and TRBJ2-2, with TRBD1 matching 7 bases. The CDR3 is 16 residues long. V dropped 0 bases and J dropped 1; count of bases not matched to a gene: 3. The germline V gene has CDR1 SGDLS and CDR2 YYNGEE. The CDR3 sequence: CASSVETGRNTGELFF. Written as DNA, the CDR3 is TGTGCCAGCAGCGTAGAGACAGGGAGGAACACCGGGGAGCTGTTTTTT.

The chain has TRBV18 and TRBJ2-5; a possible D gene is TRBD2 (6 bases). The CDR3 covers 14 residues. Germline V gives CDR1 KGHSH, CDR2 LQKENI. V lost 2 bases to trimming and J lost 2 bases, with 9 bases between them. As DNA, the CDR3 is TGTGCCAGCTCACCAACTGCGGGACAAGAGACCCAGTACTTC. As protein: CASSPTAGQETQYF. The full variable domain, in which reference TRBV18 and TRBJ2-5 provide the parts outside the CDR3, is NAGVMQNPRHLVRRRGQEARLRCSPMKGHSHVYWYRQLPEEGLKFMVYLQKENIIDESGMPKERFSAEFPKEGPSILRIQQVVRGDSAAYFCASSPTAGQETQYFGPGTRLLVL.

This sequence joins TRBV28 and TRBJ2-5, with D perhaps TRBD1 (6 bases). Germline V gene data show CDR1 as MDHEN and CDR2 as SYDVKM. The CDR3 extends over 13 amino acids. V was clipped by 3 bases and J by 5 bases, with 10 bases between them. CDR3 amino acids: CASSLGARETQYF. In DNA, the CDR3 is TGTGCCAGCAGTTTGGGGGCCCGGGAGACCCAGTACTTC.

The V and J genes are TRBV6-6 and TRBJ2-3; 9 positions agree with TRBD2. V was clipped by 0 bases and J by 4 bases; unmatched bases: 2. Germline CDR1 and CDR2: MNHNY and SVGAGI (reference sequence). This CDR3 is built from 15 residues. The CDR3 coding sequence is TGTGCCAGCAGTTACTCGCGCGGGGGGGCAGATACGCAGTATTTT. It encodes CASSYSRGGADTQYF.

In this sample, this clonotype turned up once. The chain uses TRBV24-1 and TRBJ2-5; D remains ambiguous. This CDR3 has 14 amino acids. In germline, CDR1 is KGHDR, CDR2 SFDVKD. V shed 6 bases and J shed 4 bases, with 14 bases lying between them. The CDR3 protein is CATSCTRIGETQYF. Here the CDR3 DNA reads TGTGCCACCAGTTGTACCAGGATTGGAGAGACCCAGTACTTC.

This chain links TRBV27 with TRBJ2-7; 7 bases are shared with TRBD2. The CDR3 is 13 residues long. V shed 0 bases, J shed 8 bases, and the junction held 4 bases outside the gene matches. The germline V gene encodes CDR1 MNHEY and CDR2 SMNVEV (reference sequence). The CDR3: CASSLSRGEKQYF. The CDR3 bases are TGTGCCAGCAGTTTATCCCGGGGGGAGAAGCAGTACTTC.

V gene TRBV5-1 combines with J gene TRBJ1-1, with D unclear. The germline V gene has CDR1 SGHRS and CDR2 YFSETQ. This CDR3 region has 15 residues. The germline V and J ends were trimmed by 3 bases and 7 bases, with 19 bases remaining between them. CDR3 region: CASSSLGGVVGEAFF. CDR3 sequence (DNA): TGCGCCAGCAGCTCCCTCGGCGGTGTTGTTGGTGAAGCTTTCTTT.